This T cell receptor (beta chain) derives from a study of cytomegalovirus exposure and HLA in healthy donors. Study results and caveats: Only CMV serostatus was available as immune exposure information.

Both 60 Vbeta primers and 13 Jbeta primers went into the PCR. Method: immunoSEQ multiplex PCR; TCRdb's copy keeps in-frame clones and lacks some. The sample lists 160,000 or so clones, 80% occurring once. Germline CDR1 and CDR2: SNHLY and FYNNEI. The V and J ends lost 7 bases and 2 bases respectively, with 15 bases between them. The CDR3 spans 14 residues. Comments on this clone: Its specificity is unknown.

The sequenced sample was PBMCs. The J gene is TRBJ2-7, the V gene TRBV2, with a tentative D call TRBD2 (6 bases). The TCR was taken from a woman between 45 and 60 years old in good health and CMV-seronegative. CDR3 sequence (DNA): TGTGCCAGCACACCGGGACGGGGGACCTACGAGCAGTACTTC. It encodes CASTPGRGTYEQYF.